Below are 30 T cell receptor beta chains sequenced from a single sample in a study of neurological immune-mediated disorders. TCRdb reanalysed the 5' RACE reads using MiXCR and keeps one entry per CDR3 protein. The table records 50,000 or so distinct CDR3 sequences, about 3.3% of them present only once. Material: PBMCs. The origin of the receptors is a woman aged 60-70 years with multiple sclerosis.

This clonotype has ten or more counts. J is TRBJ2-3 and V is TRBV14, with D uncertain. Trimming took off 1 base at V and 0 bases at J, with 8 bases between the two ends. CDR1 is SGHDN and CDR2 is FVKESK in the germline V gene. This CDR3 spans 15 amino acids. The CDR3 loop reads CASSQGLDSTDTQYF. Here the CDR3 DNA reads TGTGCCAGCAGCCAAGGTTTGGACAGCACAGATACGCAGTATTTT.

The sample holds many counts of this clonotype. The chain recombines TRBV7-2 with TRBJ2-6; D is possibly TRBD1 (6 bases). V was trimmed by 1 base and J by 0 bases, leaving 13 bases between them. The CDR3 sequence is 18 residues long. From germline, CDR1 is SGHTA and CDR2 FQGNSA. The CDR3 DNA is TGTGCCAGCAGCTTAGAGGCAGGGGCCCTCTCTGGGGCCAACGTCCTGACTTTC. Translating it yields CASSLEAGALSGANVLTF.

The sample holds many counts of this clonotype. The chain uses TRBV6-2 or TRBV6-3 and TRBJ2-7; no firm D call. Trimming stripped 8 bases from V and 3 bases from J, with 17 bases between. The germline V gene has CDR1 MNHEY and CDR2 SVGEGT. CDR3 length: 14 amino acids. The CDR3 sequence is CASRLKGKLYEQYF. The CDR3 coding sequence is TGTGCCAGCCGTTTGAAGGGAAAACTCTACGAGCAGTACTTC.

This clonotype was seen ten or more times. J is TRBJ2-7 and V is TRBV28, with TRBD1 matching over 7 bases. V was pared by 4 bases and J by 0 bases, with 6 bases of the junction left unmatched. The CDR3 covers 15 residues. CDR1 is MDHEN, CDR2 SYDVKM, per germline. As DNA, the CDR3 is TGTGCCAGCAGTTCCACCGGGACAGCCTCCTACGAGCAGTACTTC. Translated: CASSSTGTASYEQYF.

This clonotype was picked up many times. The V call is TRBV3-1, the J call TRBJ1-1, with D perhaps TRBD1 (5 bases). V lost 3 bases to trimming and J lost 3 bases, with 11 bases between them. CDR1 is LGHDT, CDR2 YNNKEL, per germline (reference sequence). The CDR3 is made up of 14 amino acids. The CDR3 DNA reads TGTGCCAGCAGCCAGCACGGGGGGGACACTGAAGCTTTCTTT. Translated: CASSQHGGDTEAFF.

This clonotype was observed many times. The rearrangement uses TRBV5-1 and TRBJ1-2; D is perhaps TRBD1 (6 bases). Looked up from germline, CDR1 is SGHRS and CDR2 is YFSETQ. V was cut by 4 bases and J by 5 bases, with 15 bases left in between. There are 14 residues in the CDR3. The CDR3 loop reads CASSRGGEGYGYTF. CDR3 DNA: TGCGCCAGCAGCCGGGGGGGCGAAGGGTATGGCTACACCTTC.

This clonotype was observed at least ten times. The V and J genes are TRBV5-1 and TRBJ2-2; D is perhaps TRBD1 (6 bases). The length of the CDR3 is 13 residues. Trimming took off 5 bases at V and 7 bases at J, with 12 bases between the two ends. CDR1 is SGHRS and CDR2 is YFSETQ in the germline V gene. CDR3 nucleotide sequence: TGCGCCAGCAGAATACAGGGTTACGGGGAGCTGTTTTTT. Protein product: CASRIQGYGELFF.

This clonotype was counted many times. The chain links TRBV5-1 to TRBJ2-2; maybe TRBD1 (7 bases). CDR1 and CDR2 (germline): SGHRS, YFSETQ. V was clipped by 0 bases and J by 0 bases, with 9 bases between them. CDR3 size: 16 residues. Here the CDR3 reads CASSLGGTANTGELFF. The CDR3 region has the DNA TGCGCCAGCAGCTTGGGCGGGACAGCGAACACCGGGGAGCTGTTTTTT.

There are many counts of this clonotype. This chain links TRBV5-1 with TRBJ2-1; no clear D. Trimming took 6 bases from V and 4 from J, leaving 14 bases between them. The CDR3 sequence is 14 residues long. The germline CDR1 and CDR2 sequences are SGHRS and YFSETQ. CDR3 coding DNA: TGCGCCAGCATGGCCCCCTGGGGATACAATGAGCAGTTCTTC. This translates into CASMAPWGYNEQFF.

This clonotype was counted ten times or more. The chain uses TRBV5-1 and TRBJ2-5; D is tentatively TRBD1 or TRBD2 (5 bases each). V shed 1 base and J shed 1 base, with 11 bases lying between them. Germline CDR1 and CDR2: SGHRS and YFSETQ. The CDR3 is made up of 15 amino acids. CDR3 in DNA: TGCGCCAGCAGCTTGTGGAGGACATCCCAAGAGACCCAGTACTTC. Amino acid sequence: CASSLWRTSQETQYF.

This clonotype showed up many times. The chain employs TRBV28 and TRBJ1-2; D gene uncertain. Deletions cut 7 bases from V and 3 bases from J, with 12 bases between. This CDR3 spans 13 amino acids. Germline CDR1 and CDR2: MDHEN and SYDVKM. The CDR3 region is CASTPRRYYGYTF. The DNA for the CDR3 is TGTGCCAGCACCCCCCGGCGGTACTATGGCTACACCTTC.

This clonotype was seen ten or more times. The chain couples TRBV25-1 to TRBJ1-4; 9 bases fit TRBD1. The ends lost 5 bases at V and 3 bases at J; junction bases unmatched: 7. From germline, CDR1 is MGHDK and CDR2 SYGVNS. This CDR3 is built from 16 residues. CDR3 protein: CASSRGTGMANEKLFF. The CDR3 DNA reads TGTGCCAGCAGTAGAGGGACAGGGATGGCTAATGAAAAACTGTTTTTT.

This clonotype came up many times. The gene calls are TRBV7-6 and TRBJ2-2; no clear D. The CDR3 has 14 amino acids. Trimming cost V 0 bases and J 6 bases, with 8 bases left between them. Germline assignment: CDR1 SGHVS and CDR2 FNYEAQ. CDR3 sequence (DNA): TGTGCCAGCAGCTTAGCGCGCCTGTCCGGGGAGCTGTTTTTT. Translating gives CASSLARLSGELFF.

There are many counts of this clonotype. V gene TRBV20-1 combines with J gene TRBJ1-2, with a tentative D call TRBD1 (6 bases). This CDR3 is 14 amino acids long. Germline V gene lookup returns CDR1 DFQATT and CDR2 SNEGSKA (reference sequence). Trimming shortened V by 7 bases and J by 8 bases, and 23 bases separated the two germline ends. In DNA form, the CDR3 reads TGCAGTGTCTCGTCTGTCGACAGGTTAGGCGGCTACACCTTC. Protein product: CSVSSVDRLGGYTF.

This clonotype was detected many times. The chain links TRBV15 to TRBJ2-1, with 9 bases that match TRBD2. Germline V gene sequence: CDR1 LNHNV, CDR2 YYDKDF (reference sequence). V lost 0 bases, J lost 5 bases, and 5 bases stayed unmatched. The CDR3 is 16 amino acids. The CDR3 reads CATSRDQAGGDNEQFF. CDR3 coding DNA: TGTGCCACCAGCAGAGATCAGGCGGGAGGGGACAATGAGCAGTTCTTC.

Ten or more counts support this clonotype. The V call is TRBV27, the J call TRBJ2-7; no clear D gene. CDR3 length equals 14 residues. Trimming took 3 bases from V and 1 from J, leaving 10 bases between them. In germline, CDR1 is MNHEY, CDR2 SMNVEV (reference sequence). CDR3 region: CASSFSRYSYEQYF. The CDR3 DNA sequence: TGTGCCAGCAGTTTCTCAAGGTATTCCTACGAGCAGTACTTC.

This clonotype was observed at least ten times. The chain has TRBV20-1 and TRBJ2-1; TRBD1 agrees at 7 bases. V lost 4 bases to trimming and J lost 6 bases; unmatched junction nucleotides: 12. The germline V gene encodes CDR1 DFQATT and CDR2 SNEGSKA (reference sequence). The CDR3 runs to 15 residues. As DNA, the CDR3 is TGCAGTGCTACCAGTTGGACAGGATTTACCAATGAGCAGTTCTTC. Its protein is CSATSWTGFTNEQFF.

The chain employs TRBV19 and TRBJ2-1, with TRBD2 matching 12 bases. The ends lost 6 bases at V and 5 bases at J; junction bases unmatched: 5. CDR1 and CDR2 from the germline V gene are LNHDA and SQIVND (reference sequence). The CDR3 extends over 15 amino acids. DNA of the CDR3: TGTGCCAGTAGCCTTACTAGCGGGAGGAACAATGAGCAGTTCTTC. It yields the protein CASSLTSGRNNEQFF.

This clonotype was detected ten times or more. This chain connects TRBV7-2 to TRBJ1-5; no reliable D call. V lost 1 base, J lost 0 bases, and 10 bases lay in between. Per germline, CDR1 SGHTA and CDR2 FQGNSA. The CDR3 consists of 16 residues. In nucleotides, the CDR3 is TGTGCCAGCAGCTTAGTTGCGCGTATTAGCAATCAGCCCCAGCATTTT. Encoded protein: CASSLVARISNQPQHF.

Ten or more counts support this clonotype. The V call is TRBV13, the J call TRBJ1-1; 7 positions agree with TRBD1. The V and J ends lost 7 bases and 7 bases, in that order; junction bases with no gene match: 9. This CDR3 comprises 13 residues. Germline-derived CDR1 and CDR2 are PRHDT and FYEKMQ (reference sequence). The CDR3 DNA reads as TGTGCCAGCAATACCGGGACAGCGATTGAAGCTTTCTTT. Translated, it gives CASNTGTAIEAFF.

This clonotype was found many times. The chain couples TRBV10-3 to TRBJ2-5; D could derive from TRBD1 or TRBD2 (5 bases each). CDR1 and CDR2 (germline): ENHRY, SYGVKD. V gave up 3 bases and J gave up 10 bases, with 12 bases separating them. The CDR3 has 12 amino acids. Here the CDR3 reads CAISEVTGRQYF. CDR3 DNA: TGTGCCATCAGTGAAGTTACGGGACGCCAGTACTTC.

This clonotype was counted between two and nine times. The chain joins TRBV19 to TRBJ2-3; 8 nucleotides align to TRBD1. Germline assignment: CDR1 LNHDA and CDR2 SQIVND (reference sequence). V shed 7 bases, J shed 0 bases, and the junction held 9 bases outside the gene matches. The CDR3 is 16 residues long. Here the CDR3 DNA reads TGTGCCAGTACCCAACGCCGGACAGGGAGCACAGATACGCAGTATTTT. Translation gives CASTQRRTGSTDTQYF.

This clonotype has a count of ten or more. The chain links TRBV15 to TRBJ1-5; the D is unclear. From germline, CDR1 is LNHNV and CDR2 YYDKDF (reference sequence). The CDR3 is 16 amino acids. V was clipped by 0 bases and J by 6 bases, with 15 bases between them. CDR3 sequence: CATSRDLTPRGQPQHF. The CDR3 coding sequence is TGTGCCACCAGCAGAGATCTGACCCCTCGGGGTCAGCCCCAGCATTTT. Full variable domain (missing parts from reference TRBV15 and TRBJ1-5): DAMVIQNPRYQVTQFGKPVTLSCSQTLNHNVMYWYQQKSSQAPKLLFHYYDKDFNNEADTPDNFQSRRPNTSFCFLDIRSPGLGDTAMYLCATSRDLTPRGQPQHFGDGTRLSIL.

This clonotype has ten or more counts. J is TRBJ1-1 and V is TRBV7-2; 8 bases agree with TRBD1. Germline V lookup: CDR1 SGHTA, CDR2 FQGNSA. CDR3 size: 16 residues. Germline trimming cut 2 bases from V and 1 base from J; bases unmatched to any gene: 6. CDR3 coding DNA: TGTGCCAGCAGCTTAAGGAGAACAGGGGGGAACACTGAAGCTTTCTTT. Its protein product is CASSLRRTGGNTEAFF. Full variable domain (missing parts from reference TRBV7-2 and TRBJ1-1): GAGVSQSPSNKVTEKGKDVELRCDPISGHTALYWYRQSLGQGLEFLIYFQGNSAPDKSGLPSDRFSAERTGGSVSTLTIQRTQQEDSAVYLCASSLRRTGGNTEAFFGQGTRLTVV.

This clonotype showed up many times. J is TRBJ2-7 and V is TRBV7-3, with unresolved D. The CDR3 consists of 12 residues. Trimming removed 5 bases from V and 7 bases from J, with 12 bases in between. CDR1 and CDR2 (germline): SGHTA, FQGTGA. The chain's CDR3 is CASSQDGREQYF. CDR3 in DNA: TGTGCCAGCAGCCAGGACGGCCGAGAGCAGTACTTC.

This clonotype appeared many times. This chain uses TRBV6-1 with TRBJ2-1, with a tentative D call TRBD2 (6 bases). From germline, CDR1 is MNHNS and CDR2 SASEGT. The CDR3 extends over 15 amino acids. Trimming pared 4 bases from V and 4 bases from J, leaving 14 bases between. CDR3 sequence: CASSAEAGAYNEQFF. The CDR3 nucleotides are TGTGCCAGCAGTGCGGAAGCGGGCGCGTACAATGAGCAGTTCTTC.

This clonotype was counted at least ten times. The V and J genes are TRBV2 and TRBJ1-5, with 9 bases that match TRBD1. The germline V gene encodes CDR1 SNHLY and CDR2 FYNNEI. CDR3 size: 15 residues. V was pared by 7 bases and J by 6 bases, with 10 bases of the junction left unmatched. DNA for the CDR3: TGTGCCAGCACGGCGGGACAGGGATTGGGTCAGCCCCAGCATTTT. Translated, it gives CASTAGQGLGQPQHF.

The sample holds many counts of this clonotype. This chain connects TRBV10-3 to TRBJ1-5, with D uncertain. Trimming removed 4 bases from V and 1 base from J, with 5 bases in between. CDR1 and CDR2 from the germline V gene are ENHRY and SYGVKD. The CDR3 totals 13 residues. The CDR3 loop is CAISVASNQPQHF. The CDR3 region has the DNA TGTGCCATCAGTGTTGCGAGCAATCAGCCCCAGCATTTT.

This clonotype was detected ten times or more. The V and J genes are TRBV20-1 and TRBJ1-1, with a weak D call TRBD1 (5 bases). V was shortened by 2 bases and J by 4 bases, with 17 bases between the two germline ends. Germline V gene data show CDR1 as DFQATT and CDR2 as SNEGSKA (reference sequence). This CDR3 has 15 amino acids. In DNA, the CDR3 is TGCAGTGCTAGACCACGGACCGGGGGTGGCACTGAAGCTTTCTTT. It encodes CSARPRTGGGTEAFF.

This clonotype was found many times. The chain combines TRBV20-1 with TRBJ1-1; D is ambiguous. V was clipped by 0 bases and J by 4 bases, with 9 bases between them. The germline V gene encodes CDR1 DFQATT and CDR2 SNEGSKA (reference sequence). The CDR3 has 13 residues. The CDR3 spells CSARDLRATEAFF. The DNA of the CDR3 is TGCAGTGCTAGAGATCTTCGGGCCACTGAAGCTTTCTTT.